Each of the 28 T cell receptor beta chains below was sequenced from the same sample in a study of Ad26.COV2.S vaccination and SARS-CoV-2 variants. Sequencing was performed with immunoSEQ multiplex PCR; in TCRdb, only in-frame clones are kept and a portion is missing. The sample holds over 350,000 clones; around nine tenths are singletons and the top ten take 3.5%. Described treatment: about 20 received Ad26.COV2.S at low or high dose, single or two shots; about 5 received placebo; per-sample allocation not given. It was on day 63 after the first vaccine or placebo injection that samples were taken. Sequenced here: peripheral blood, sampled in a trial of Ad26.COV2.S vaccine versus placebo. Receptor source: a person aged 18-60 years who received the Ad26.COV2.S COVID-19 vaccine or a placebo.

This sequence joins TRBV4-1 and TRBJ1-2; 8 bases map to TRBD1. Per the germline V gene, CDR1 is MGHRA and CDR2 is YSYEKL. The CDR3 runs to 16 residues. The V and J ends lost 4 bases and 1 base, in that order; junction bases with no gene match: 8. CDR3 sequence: CASSRSSDRVNYGYTF. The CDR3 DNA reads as TGCGCCAGCAGCCGAAGTTCGGACAGGGTTAACTATGGCTACACCTTC.

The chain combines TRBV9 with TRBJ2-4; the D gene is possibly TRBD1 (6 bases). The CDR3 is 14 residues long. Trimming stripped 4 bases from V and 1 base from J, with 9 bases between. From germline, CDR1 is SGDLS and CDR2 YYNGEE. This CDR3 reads CASSPGDAKNIQYF. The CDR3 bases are TGTGCCAGCAGCCCAGGGGACGCCAAAAACATTCAGTACTTC.

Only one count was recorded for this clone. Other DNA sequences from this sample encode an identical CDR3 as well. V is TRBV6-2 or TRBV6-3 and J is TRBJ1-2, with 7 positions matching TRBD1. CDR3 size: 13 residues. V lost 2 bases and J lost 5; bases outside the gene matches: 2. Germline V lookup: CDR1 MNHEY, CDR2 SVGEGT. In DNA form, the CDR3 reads TGTGCCAGCAGTTACCCAGGGGGGTATGGCTACACCTTC. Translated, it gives CASSYPGGYGYTF.

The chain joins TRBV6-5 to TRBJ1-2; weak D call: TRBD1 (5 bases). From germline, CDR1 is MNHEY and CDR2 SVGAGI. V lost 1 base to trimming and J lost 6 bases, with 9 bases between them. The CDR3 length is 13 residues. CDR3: CASSYLGAHGYTF. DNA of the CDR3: TGTGCCAGCAGTTACTTAGGGGCGCATGGCTACACCTTC.

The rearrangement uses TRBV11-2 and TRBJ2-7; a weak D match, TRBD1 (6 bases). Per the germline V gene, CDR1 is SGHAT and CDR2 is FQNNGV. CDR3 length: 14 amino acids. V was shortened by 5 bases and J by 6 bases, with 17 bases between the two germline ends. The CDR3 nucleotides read TGTGCCAGCAGCACCCGCAGGGGTCTAGGCGAGCAGTACTTC. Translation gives CASSTRRGLGEQYF. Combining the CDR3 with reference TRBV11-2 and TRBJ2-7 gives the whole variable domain EAGVAQSPRYKIIEKRQSVAFWCNPISGHATLYWYQQILGQGPKLLIQFQNNGVVDDSQLPKDRFSAERLKGVDSTLKIQPAKLEDSAVYLCASSTRRGLGEQYFGPGTRLTVT.

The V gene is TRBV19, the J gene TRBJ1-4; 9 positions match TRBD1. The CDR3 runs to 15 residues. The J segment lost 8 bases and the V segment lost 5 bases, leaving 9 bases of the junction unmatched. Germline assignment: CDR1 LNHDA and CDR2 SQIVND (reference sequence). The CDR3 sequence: CASSSYRGRKEKLFF. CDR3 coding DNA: TGTGCCAGTAGTTCTTACAGGGGGCGGAAGGAAAAACTGTTTTTT. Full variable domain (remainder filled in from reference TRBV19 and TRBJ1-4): DGGITQSPKYLFRKEGQNVTLSCEQNLNHDAMYWYRQDPGQGLRLIYYSQIVNDFQKGDIAEGYSVSREKKESFPLTVTSAQKNPTAFYLCASSSYRGRKEKLFFGSGTQLSVL.

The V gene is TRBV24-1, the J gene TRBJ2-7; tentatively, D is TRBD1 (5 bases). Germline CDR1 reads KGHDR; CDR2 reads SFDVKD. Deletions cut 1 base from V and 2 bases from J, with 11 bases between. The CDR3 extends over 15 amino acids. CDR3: CATSDFTGFTYEQYF. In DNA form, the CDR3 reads TGTGCCACCAGTGATTTTACAGGATTCACCTACGAGCAGTACTTC.

CDR3 amino acids: CASSQDSSGGAAKNIQYF. In DNA form, the CDR3 reads TGTGCCAGCAGCCAAGATTCTAGCGGGGGGGCCGCCAAAAACATTCAGTACTTC. The V call is TRBV3-1 (or the pseudogene TRBV3-2), the J call TRBJ2-4; TRBD2 matches at 12 bases. The CDR3 has 18 amino acids. Unmatched junction bases numbered 4, after V lost 0 bases and J lost 1 base. Germline V CDR1 and CDR2: LGHDT, YNNKEL (reference sequence).

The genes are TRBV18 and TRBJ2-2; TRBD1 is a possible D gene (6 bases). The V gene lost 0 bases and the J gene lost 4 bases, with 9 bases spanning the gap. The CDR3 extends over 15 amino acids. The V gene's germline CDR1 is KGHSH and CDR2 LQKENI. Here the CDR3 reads CASSPPTGFTGELFF. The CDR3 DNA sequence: TGTGCCAGCTCACCACCGACAGGCTTCACCGGGGAGCTGTTTTTT.

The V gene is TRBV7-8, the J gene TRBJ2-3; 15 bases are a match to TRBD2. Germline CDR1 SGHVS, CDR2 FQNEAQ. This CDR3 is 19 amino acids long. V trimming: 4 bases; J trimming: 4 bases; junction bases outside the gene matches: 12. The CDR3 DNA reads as TGTGCCAGCAGCTACGGGACTAGCGGGGGGTTAAGGTATGCAGATACGCAGTATTTT. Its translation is CASSYGTSGGLRYADTQYF.

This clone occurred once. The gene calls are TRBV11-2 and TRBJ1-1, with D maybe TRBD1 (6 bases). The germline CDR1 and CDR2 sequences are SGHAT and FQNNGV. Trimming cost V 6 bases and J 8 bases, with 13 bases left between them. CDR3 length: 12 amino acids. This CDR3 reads CASRPRGLEAFF. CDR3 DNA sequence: TGTGCCAGCAGACCGAGGGGGTTAGAAGCTTTCTTT.

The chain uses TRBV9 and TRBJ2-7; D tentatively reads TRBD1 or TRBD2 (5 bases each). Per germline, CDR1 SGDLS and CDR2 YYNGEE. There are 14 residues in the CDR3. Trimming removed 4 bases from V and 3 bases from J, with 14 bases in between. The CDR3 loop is CASSRRDGNYEQYF. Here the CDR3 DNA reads TGTGCCAGCAGCAGACGGGACGGTAACTACGAGCAGTACTTC.

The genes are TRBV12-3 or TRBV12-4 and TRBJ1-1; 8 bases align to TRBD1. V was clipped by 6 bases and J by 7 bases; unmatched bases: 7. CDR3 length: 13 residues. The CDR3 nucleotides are TGTGCCAGCAGAGCCACCGGGACAGGTGAAGCTTTCTTT. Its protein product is CASRATGTGEAFF.

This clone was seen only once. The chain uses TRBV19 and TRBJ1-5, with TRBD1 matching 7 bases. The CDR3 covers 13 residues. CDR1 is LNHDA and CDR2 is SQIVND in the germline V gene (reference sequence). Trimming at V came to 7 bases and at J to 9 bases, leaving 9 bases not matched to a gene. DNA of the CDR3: TGTGCCAGTAATCCCACCCGACAGGGGCCCCAGCATTTT. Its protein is CASNPTRQGPQHF.

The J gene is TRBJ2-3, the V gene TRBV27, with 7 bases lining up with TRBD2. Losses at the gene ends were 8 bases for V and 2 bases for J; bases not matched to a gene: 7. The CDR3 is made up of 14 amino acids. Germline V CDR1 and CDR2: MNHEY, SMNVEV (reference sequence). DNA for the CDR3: TGTGCCAGCGCTAGCGGACTTTACACAGATACGCAGTATTTT. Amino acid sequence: CASASGLYTDTQYF.

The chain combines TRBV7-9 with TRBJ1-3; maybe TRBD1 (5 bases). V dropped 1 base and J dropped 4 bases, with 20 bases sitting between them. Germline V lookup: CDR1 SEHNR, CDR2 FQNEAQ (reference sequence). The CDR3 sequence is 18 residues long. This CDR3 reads CASSLGRVIRSPGNTIYF. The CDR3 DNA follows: TGTGCCAGCAGCTTAGGCAGGGTGATTCGGTCTCCCGGAAACACCATATATTTT.

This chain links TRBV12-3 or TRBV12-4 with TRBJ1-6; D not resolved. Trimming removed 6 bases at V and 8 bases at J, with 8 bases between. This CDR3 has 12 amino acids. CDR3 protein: CASRRPYSPLHF. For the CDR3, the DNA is TGTGCCAGCAGGCGGCCTTATTCACCCCTCCACTTT.

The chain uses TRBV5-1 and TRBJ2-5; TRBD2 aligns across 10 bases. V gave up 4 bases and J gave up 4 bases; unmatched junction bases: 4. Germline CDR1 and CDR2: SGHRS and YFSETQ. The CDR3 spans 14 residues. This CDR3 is CASSISGGTETQYF. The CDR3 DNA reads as TGCGCCAGCAGCATTAGCGGGGGGACAGAGACCCAGTACTTC.

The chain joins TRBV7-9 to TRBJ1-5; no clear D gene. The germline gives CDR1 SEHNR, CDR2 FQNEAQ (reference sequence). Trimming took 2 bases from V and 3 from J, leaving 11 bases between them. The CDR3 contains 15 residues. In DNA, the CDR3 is TGTGCCAGCAGCTTATATGGGGAACCCAATCAGCCCCAGCATTTT. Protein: CASSLYGEPNQPQHF. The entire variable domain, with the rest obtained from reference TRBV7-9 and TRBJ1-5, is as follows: DTGVSQNPRHKITKRGQNVTFRCDPISEHNRLYWYRQTLGQGPEFLTYFQNEAQLEKSRLLSDRFSAERPKGSFSTLEIQRTEQGDSAMYLCASSLYGEPNQPQHFGDGTRLSIL.

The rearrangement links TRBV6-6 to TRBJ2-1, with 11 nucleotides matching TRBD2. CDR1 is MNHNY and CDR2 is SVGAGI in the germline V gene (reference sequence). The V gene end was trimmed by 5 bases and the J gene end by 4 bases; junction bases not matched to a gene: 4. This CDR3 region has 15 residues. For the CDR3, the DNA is TGTGCCAGCAGTGACACTAGCGGGGGTTACAATGAGCAGTTCTTC. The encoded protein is CASSDTSGGYNEQFF.

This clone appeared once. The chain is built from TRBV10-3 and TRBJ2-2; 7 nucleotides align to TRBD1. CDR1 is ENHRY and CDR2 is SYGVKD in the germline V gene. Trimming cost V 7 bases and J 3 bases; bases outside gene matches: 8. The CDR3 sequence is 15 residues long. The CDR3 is CAITATGTDTGELFF. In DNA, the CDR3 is TGTGCCATCACCGCGACAGGGACGGACACCGGGGAGCTGTTTTTT.

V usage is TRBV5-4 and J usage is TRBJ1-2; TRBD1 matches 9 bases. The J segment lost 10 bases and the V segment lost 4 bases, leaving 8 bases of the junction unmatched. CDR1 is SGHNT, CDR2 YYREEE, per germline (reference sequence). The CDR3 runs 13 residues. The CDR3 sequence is CASSLGQGLLYTF. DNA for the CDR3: TGTGCCAGCAGCCTAGGACAGGGGTTACTCTACACCTTC.

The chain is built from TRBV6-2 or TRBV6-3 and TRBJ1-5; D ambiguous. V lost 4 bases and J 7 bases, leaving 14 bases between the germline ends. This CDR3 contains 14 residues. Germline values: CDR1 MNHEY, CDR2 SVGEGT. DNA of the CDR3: TGTGCCAGCAGTTTTGGCGGGGTGGGCCAGCCCCAGCATTTT. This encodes CASSFGGVGQPQHF.

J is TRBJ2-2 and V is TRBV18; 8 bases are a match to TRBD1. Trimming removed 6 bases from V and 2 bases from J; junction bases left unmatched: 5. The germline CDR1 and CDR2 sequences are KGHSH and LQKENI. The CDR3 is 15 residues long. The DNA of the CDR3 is TGTGCCAGCTCTCTCGGGACAGGAAACACCGGGGAGCTGTTTTTT. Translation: CASSLGTGNTGELFF.

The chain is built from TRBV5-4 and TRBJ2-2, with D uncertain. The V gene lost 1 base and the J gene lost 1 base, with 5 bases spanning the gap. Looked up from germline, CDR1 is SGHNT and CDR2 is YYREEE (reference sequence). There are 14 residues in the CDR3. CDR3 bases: TGTGCCAGCAGCTTGATGGGGAACACCGGGGAGCTGTTTTTT. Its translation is CASSLMGNTGELFF.

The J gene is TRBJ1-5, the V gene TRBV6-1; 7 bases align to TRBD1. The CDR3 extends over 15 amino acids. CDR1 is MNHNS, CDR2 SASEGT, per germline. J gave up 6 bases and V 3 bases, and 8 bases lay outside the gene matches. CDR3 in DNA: TGTGCCAGCAGTGACAGGGGGGCGCGTGGTCAGCCCCAGCATTTT. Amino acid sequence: CASSDRGARGQPQHF.

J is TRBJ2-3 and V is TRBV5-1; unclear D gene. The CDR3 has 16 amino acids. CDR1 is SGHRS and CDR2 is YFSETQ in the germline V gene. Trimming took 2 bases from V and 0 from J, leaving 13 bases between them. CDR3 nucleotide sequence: TGCGCCAGCAGCTTTACGGGCGGATCTAGCACAGATACGCAGTATTTT. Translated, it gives CASSFTGGSSTDTQYF.

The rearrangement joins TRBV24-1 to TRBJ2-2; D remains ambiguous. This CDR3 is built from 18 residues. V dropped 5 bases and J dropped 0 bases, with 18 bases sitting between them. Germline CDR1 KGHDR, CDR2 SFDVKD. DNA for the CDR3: TGTGCCACCAGTGCCTCCCTGATTAACTCCGCGAACACCGGGGAGCTGTTTTTT. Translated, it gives CATSASLINSANTGELFF.